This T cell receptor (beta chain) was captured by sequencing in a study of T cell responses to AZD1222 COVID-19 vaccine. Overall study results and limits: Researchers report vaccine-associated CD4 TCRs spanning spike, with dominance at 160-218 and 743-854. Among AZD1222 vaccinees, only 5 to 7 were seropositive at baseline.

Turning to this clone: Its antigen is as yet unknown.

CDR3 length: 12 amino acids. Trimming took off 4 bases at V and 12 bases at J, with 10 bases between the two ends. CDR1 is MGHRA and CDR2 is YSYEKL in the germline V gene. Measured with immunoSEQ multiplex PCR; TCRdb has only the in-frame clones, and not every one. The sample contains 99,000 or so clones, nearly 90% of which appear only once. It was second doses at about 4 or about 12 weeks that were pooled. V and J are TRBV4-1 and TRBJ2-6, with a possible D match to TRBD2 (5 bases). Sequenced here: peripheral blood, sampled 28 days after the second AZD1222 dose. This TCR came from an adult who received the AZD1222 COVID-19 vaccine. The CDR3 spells CASSPRGGVLTF. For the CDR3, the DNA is TGCGCCAGCAGCCCCCGAGGAGGCGTCCTGACTTTC.